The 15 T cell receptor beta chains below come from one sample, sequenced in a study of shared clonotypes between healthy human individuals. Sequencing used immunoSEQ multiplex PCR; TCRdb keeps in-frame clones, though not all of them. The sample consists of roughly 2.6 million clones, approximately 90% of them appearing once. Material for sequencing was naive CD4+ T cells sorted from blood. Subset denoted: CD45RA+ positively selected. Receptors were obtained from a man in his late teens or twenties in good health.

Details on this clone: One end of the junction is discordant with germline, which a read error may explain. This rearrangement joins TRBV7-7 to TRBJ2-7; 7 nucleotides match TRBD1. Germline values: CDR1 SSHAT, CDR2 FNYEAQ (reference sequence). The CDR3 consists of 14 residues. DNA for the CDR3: TGTGCTAGCAGCCCTGACAGGGACTCCTACGAGCAGTACTTC. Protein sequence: CASSPDRDSYEQYF.

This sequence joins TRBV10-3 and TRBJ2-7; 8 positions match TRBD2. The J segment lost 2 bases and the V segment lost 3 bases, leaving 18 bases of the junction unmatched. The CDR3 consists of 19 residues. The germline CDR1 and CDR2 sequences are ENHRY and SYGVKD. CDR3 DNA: TGTGCCATCAGTGATGATCCAGGTCGGTCTAGCGGGTCCCCCTACGAGCAGTACTTC. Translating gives CAISDDPGRSSGSPYEQYF.

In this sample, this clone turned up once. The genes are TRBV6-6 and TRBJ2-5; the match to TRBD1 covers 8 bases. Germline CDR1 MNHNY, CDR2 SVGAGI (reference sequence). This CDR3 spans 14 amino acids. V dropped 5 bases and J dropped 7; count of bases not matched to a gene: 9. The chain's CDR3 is CASSIGQGESTQYF. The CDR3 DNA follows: TGTGCCAGCAGTATCGGACAGGGTGAATCGACCCAGTACTTC.

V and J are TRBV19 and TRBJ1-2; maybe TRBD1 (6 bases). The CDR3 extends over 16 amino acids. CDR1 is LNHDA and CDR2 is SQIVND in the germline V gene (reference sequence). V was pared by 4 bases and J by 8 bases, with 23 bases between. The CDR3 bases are TGTGCCAGTAGTAGACCTGGACAGCCAGTTGAAAGAGGCTACACCTTC. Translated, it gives CASSRPGQPVERGYTF.

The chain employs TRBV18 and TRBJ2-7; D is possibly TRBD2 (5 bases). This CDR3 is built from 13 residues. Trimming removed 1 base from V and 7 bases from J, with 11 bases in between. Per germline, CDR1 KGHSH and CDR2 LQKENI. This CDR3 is CASSPLSSGEQYF. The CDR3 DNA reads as TGTGCCAGCTCACCACTGTCGAGCGGAGAGCAGTACTTC.

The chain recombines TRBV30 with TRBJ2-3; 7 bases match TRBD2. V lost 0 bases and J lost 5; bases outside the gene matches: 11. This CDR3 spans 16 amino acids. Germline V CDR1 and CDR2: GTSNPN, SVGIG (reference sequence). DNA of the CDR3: TGTGCCTGGAGTGTACTAGCGCCCCTCGGGGTAGATACGCAGTATTTT. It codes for CAWSVLAPLGVDTQYF.

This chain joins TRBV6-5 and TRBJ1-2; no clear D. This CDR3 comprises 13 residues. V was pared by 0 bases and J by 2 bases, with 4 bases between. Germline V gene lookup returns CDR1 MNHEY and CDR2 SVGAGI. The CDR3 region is CASSYSKNYGYTF. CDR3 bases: TGTGCCAGCAGTTACTCGAAGAACTATGGCTACACCTTC.

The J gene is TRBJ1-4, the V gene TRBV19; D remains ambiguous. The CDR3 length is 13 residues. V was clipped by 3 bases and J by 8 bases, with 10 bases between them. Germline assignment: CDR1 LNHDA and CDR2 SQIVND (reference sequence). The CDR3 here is CASSIRTGEKLFF. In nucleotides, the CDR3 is TGTGCCAGTAGTATCAGGACGGGGGAAAAACTGTTTTTT.

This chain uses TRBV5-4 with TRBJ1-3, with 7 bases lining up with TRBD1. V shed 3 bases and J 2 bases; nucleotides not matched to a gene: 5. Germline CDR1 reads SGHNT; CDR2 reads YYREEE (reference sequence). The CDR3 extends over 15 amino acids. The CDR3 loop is CASSSSQGTGNTIYF. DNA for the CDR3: TGTGCCAGCAGCTCCTCACAGGGGACTGGAAACACCATATATTTT.

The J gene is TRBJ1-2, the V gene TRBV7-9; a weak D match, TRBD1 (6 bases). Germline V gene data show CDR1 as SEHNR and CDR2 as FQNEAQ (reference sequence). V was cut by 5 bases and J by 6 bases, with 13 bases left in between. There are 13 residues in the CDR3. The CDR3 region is CASSLGQGHGYTF. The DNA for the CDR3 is TGTGCCAGCAGCCTGGGACAAGGGCATGGCTACACCTTC.

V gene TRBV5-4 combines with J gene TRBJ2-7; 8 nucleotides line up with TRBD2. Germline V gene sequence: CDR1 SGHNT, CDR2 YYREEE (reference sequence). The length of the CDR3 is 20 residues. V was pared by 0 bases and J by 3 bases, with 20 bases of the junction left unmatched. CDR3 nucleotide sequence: TGTGCCAGCAGCTTGGAGGTTCGGGGGGGCGCGGCCGAAAATCTCTACGAGCAGTACTTC. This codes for CASSLEVRGGAAENLYEQYF.

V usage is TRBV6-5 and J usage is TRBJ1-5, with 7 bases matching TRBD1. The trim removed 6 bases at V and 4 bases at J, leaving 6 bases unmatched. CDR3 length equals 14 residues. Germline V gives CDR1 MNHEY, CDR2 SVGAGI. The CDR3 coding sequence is TGTGCCAGCAGCAACAGGGGAGGGAATCAGCCCCAGCATTTT. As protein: CASSNRGGNQPQHF.

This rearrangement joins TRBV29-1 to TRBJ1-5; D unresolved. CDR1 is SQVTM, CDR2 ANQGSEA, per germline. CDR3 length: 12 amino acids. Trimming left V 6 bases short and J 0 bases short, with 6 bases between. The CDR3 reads CSVQDSNQPQHF. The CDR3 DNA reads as TGCAGCGTACAAGATAGCAATCAGCCCCAGCATTTT. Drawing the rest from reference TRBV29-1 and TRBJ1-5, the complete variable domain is SAVISQKPSRDICQRGTSLTIQCQVDSQVTMMFWYRQQPGQSLTLIATANQGSEATYESGFVIDKFPISRPNLTFSTLTVSNMSPEDSSIYLCSVQDSNQPQHFGDGTRLSIL.

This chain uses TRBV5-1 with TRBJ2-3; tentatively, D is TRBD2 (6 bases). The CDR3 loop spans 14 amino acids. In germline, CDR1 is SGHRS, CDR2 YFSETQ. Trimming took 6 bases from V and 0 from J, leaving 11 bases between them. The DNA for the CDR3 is TGCGCCAGCACGTGGGGGACTAGCACAGATACGCAGTATTTT. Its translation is CASTWGTSTDTQYF.

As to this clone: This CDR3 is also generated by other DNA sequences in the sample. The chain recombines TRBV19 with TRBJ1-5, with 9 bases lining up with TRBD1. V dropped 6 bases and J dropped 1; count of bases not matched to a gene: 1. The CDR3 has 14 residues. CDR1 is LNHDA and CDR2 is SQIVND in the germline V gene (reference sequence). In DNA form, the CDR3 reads TGTGCCAGTAGACAGGGGGCGAGCAATCAGCCCCAGCATTTT. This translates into CASRQGASNQPQHF. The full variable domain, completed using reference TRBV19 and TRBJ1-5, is DGGITQSPKYLFRKEGQNVTLSCEQNLNHDAMYWYRQDPGQGLRLIYYSQIVNDFQKGDIAEGYSVSREKKESFPLTVTSAQKNPTAFYLCASRQGASNQPQHFGDGTRLSIL.